This TCR beta chain is drawn from a study of OX40 agonist ivuxolimab in advanced cancers. Study at large: Patients in the trial were receiving intravenous ivuxolimab every 2 weeks, at doses of 0.01 to 10 mg/kg. Dose-escalation patients suffered from hepatocellular carcinoma, melanoma, renal cell or head and neck cancer.

The repertoire was sequenced with immunoSEQ multiplex PCR; TCRdb's copy has only in-frame clones and lacks some. This sample carries tens of thousands of clones, 81% of them seen once, and the ten largest clones take more than 3.5%. Germline V gene lookup returns CDR1 LNHDA and CDR2 SQIVND (reference sequence). The CDR3 spans 12 residues. With V trimmed by 6 bases and J by 7 bases, 5 bases remained unmatched. With regard to this clone: Its antigen is not known.

Regarding the study as a whole: Among patients with partial responses at 0.1-3.0 mg/kg, clonal expansion was among the lowest. Also present in some nonresponders was a low level of normalized T-cell clonal expansion.

Here the sequenced sample was CD4+ or CD8+ T cells sorted from blood, taken in a trial of the OX40 agonist ivuxolimab. The chain is built from TRBV19 and TRBJ2-7, with TRBD2 matching 8 bases. This TCR came from an adult with an advanced solid tumor such as melanoma, head and neck, liver or kidney cancer. The CDR3 reads CASSQPGGEQYF. CDR3 DNA: TGTGCCAGTAGCCAACCGGGGGGGGAGCAGTACTTC.